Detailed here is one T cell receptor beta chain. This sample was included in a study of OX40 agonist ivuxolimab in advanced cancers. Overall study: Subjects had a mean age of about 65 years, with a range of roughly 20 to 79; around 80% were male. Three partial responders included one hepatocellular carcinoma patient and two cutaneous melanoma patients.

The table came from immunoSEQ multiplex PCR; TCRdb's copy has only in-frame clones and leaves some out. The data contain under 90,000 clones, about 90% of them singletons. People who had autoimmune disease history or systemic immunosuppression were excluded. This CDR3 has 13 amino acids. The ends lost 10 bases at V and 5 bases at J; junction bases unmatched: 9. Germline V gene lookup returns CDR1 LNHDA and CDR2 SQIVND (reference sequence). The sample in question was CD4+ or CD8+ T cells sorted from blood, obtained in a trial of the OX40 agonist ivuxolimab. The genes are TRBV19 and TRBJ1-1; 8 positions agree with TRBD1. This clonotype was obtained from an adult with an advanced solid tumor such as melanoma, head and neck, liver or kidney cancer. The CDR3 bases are TGTGCCACCGTGCGACAGGGGTGGACTGAAGCTTTCTTT. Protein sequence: CATVRQGWTEAFF.